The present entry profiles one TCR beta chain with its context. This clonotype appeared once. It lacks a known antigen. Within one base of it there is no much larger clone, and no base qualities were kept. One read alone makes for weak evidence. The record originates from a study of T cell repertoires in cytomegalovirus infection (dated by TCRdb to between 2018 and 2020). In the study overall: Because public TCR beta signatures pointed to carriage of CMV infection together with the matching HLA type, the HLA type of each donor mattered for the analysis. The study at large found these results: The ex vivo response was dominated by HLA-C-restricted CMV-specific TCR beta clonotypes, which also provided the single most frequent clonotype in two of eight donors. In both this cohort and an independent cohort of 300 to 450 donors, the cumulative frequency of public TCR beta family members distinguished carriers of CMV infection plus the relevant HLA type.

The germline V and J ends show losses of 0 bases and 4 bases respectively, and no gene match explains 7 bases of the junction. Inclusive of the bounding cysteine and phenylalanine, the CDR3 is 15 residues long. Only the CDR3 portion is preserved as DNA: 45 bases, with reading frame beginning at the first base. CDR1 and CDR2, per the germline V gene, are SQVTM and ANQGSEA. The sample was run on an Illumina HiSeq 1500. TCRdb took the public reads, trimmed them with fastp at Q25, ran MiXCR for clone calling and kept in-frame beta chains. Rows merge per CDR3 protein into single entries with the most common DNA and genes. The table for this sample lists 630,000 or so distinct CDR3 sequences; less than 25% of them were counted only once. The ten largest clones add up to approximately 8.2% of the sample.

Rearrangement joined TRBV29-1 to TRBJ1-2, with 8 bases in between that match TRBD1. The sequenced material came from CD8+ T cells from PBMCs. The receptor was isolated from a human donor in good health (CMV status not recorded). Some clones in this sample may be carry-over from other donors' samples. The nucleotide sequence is TGCAGCGTTGAAGAGGCCAGGGGGCTCTTCTATGGCTACACCTTC. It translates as CSVEEARGLFYGYTF.